A single sample gave rise to the 22 T cell receptor beta chains below, sequenced in a study of T cells in Graves' hyperthyroidism and ophthalmopathy. Amplification of TCR beta CDR3 regions used RNA as the template. HTBI primers were used for first-round RT-PCR of the TCR CDR3. In TCRdb, the multiplex PCR reads were re-called with MiXCR into one record per CDR3 protein. The sample shows about 210,000 distinct CDR3 sequences, 15% to 20% of them seen only once. The material sequenced was blood. The receptors shown here come from a man in his forties or fifties with Graves' hyperthyroidism.

The chain carries TRBV12-3 or TRBV12-4 and TRBJ2-1; 7 bases match TRBD1. V shed 1 base, J shed 6 bases, and the junction held 3 bases outside the gene matches. The CDR3 covers 14 residues. The chain's CDR3 is CASSLETGINEQFF. The CDR3, as DNA: TGTGCCAGCAGTTTAGAGACAGGGATCAATGAGCAGTTCTTC.

This chain's CDR3 is CASSRGRVGTDTQYF. The CDR3 region has the DNA TGTGCCAGTTCTCGCGGGAGGGTAGGCACAGATACGCAGTATTTT. This sequence joins TRBV19 and TRBJ2-3; TRBD2 agrees at 9 bases. The CDR3 consists of 15 residues. Germline V CDR1 and CDR2: LNHDA, SQIVND (reference sequence). The V segment lost 8 bases and the J segment 1 base; nucleotides outside the gene matches: 7. Supplemented by reference TRBV19 and TRBJ2-3, the full variable domain reads DGGITQSPKYLFRKEGQNVTLSCEQNLNHDAMYWYRQDPGQGLRLIYYSQIVNDFQKGDIAEGYSVSREKKESFPLTVTSAQKNPTAFYLCASSRGRVGTDTQYFGPGTRLTVL.

This clonotype was seen at least ten times. The V gene is TRBV7-8, the J gene TRBJ2-7; D unclear. Trimming stripped 1 base from V and 5 bases from J, with 12 bases between. Germline V gives CDR1 SGHVS, CDR2 FQNEAQ. CDR3 length: 14 amino acids. The CDR3 protein is CASSLVGRVNEQYF. Written as DNA, the CDR3 is TGTGCCAGCAGCTTAGTGGGCCGGGTAAACGAGCAGTACTTC.

In the case of this clonotype: This may come from a read error, since a much larger clone is one base off. V and J are TRBV7-2 and TRBJ2-5; TRBD2 is a possible D gene (5 bases). The V end lost 5 bases, the J end lost 3 bases, and 16 bases lay between the germline ends. The CDR3 runs 15 residues. The germline V gene encodes CDR1 SGHTA and CDR2 FQGNSA. In DNA, the CDR3 is TGTGCCAGCAGCGATCACTACGGGGAAAAAGAGACCCAGTACTTC. This codes for CASSDHYGEKETQYF. The whole variable domain, remainder taken from reference TRBV7-2 and TRBJ2-5, is GAGVSQSPSNKVTEKGKDVELRCDPISGHTALYWYRQSLGQGLEFLIYFQGNSAPDKSGLPSDRFSAERTGGSVSTLTIQRTQQEDSAVYLCASSDHYGEKETQYFGPGTRLLVL.

This clonotype was found many times. J is TRBJ1-2 and V is TRBV29-1; maybe TRBD1 (5 bases). This CDR3 comprises 11 residues. In germline, CDR1 is SQVTM, CDR2 ANQGSEA. Trimming removed 7 bases from V and 8 bases from J, with 14 bases in between. This chain's CDR3 is CSGGEEFGYTF. The CDR3, as DNA: TGCAGCGGAGGGGAAGAATTCGGCTACACCTTC.

The chain couples TRBV6-4 to TRBJ1-5; a weak D match, TRBD1 (5 bases). Germline V lookup: CDR1 MRHNA, CDR2 SNTAGT. The length of the CDR3 is 13 residues. Trimming took off 4 bases at V and 4 bases at J, with 8 bases between the two ends. The CDR3 spells CASSGGENQPQHF. CDR3 bases: TGTGCCAGCAGTGGGGGGGAGAATCAGCCCCAGCATTTT.

The sample holds many counts of this clonotype. The CDR3 loop reads CASEGQGGFSNQPQHF. CDR3 in DNA: TGTGCCAGCGAGGGACAGGGAGGATTTAGCAATCAGCCCCAGCATTTT. V usage is TRBV2 and J usage is TRBJ1-5, with 9 positions matching TRBD1. The germline CDR1 and CDR2 sequences are SNHLY and FYNNEI. There are 16 residues in the CDR3. V dropped 8 bases and J dropped 0; count of bases not matched to a gene: 8.

This clonotype showed up just a few times. The chain is built from TRBV7-3 and TRBJ2-3; D tentatively reads TRBD1 or TRBD2 (5 bases each). This CDR3 is 17 amino acids long. Between the trimmed V and J ends, which lost 1 base and 3 bases, there was a span of 17 bases. Germline CDR1 and CDR2: SGHTA and FQGTGA. Here the CDR3 reads CASSLNPRGVRTDTQYF. The CDR3 nucleotides read TGTGCCAGCAGCTTAAATCCGAGGGGAGTAAGGACAGATACGCAGTATTTT.

This clonotype has a count of ten or more. V is TRBV12-3 or TRBV12-4 and J is TRBJ2-3; a possible D gene is TRBD1 (5 bases). The V gene lost 5 bases and the J gene lost 7 bases, with 22 bases spanning the gap. The CDR3 runs to 16 residues. The chain's CDR3 is CASSPSFFRDLNTQYF. The CDR3 DNA is TGTGCCAGCAGTCCGTCGTTCTTCAGGGATCTAAATACGCAGTATTTT.

Ten or more counts support this clonotype. The J gene is TRBJ1-5, the V gene TRBV2; a possible D gene is TRBD1 (6 bases). The CDR3 runs 15 residues. Trimming took off 3 bases at V and 3 bases at J, with 12 bases between the two ends. Looked up from germline, CDR1 is SNHLY and CDR2 is FYNNEI. The CDR3 loop reads CASSDVDSNNQPQHF. CDR3 DNA sequence: TGTGCCAGCAGTGATGTGGACAGTAACAATCAGCCCCAGCATTTT.

Of note for this clonotype: A much larger clone is a single base away; this may be a read error. The rearrangement links TRBV7-2 to TRBJ2-2; no definite D call. The CDR3 consists of 13 residues. Germline assignment: CDR1 SGHTA and CDR2 FQGNSA. The CDR3 bases are TGTGCCAGCAGCCCAAGGTCCACCCGGGAGCTGTTTTTT. Translation: CASSPRSTRELFF.

In its sample, this clonotype was seen many times. The chain recombines TRBV2 with TRBJ1-6, with no clear D. The germline gives CDR1 SNHLY, CDR2 FYNNEI. The CDR3 is made up of 12 amino acids. The V gene lost 7 bases and the J gene lost 8 bases, with 9 bases spanning the gap. CDR3 sequence: CASTAGYSPLHF. CDR3 DNA: TGTGCCAGCACCGCTGGGTATTCACCCCTCCACTTT.

The rearrangement joins TRBV20-1 to TRBJ2-3, with 12 bases lining up with TRBD2. V lost 4 bases to trimming and J lost 3 bases; unmatched junction nucleotides: 8. Germline V gives CDR1 DFQATT, CDR2 SNEGSKA (reference sequence). This CDR3 is 16 amino acids long. The CDR3 reads CSAITSGRPGTDTQYF. In DNA, the CDR3 is TGCAGTGCTATAACTAGCGGGAGGCCGGGAACAGATACGCAGTATTTT.

The table lists this clonotype with many counts. J is TRBJ2-2 and V is TRBV20-1, with TRBD1 identical over 8 bases. V trimming: 4 bases; J trimming: 4 bases; junction bases outside the gene matches: 14. This CDR3 is 17 amino acids long. Germline assignment: CDR1 DFQATT and CDR2 SNEGSKA (reference sequence). The CDR3 nucleotides are TGCAGTGCTAAAGTGAGAGGGCAGGGGGCTGCCACCGGGGAGCTGTTTTTT. Residues: CSAKVRGQGAATGELFF.

This clonotype was seen repeatedly, ten times or more. This chain uses TRBV9 with TRBJ2-7; a possible D gene is TRBD2 (7 bases). Trimming removed 3 bases at V and 5 bases at J, with 12 bases between. The CDR3 extends over 13 amino acids. Germline-derived CDR1 and CDR2 are SGDLS and YYNGEE. DNA of the CDR3: TGTGCCAGCAGCGGAGGGGGGGTAAACGAGCAGTACTTC. Protein product: CASSGGGVNEQYF. The complete variable domain, with remaining parts taken from reference TRBV9 and TRBJ2-7, reads DSGVTQTPKHLITATGQRVTLRCSPRSGDLSVYWYQQSLDQGLQFLIQYYNGEERAKGNILERFSAQQFPDLHSELNLSSLELGDSALYFCASSGGGVNEQYFGPGTRLTVT.

This clonotype came up many times. The chain carries TRBV11-2 and TRBJ2-5; D is tentatively TRBD1 or TRBD2 (5 bases each). Germline values: CDR1 SGHAT, CDR2 FQNNGV. The CDR3 is made up of 14 amino acids. V was clipped by 4 bases and J by 7 bases, with 16 bases between them. CDR3 DNA sequence: TGTGCCAGCAGCTCCATGGACCGGGGCGGGACCCAGTACTTC. Protein sequence: CASSSMDRGGTQYF.

This chain uses TRBV14 with TRBJ2-3; possible D gene TRBD2, 6 bases. Germline V lookup: CDR1 SGHDN, CDR2 FVKESK. CDR3 length: 15 amino acids. V gave up 4 bases and J gave up 3 bases, with 14 bases separating them. The CDR3 coding sequence is TGTGCCAGCAGCCCCAGACTAGTGACTACAGATACGCAGTATTTT. Amino acids: CASSPRLVTTDTQYF.

To note about this clonotype: Given a much more abundant clone one base away, this may be a read error. The chain joins TRBV7-2 to TRBJ2-1, with D possibly being TRBD2 (5 bases). The CDR3 length is 15 residues. The germline V gene encodes CDR1 SGHTA and CDR2 FQGNSA. CDR3: CVSSPRRSSYNEQFF. The CDR3, as DNA: TGTGTCAGCAGCCCGAGGAGGAGCTCCTACAATGAGCAGTTCTTC.

This clonotype was recorded at least ten times. The V call is TRBV11-1, the J call TRBJ2-5, with 12 bases that match TRBD2. V lost 5 bases, J lost 5 bases, and 9 bases stayed unmatched. The CDR3 runs to 16 residues. CDR1 is SGHAT and CDR2 is FQDESV in the germline V gene (reference sequence). The CDR3: CASSTMTSGSQETQYF. In DNA form, the CDR3 reads TGTGCCAGCAGCACCATGACTAGCGGGAGCCAGGAGACCCAGTACTTC.

There are a few counts of this clonotype. The chain couples TRBV19 to TRBJ1-2; D remains ambiguous. V was shortened by 5 bases and J by 6 bases, with 25 bases between the two germline ends. Germline values: CDR1 LNHDA, CDR2 SQIVND (reference sequence). The CDR3 is made up of 17 amino acids. The CDR3 here is CASSPLHAGVREHGYTF. In DNA, the CDR3 is TGTGCCAGTAGTCCCCTCCATGCCGGGGTACGGGAGCATGGCTACACCTTC.

The V call is TRBV10-3, the J call TRBJ2-3; tentatively, D is TRBD2 (6 bases). Germline assignment: CDR1 ENHRY and CDR2 SYGVKD. Trimming took 3 bases from V and 3 from J, leaving 13 bases between them. The CDR3 loop spans 15 amino acids. In DNA, the CDR3 is TGTGCCATCAGTGACTACCCAGCGGGTACAGATACGCAGTATTTT. Residues: CAISDYPAGTDTQYF.

This clonotype has just a few counts. The chain joins TRBV27 to TRBJ1-3; 8 bases map to TRBD1. J was trimmed by 7 bases and V by 7 bases; bases with no gene match: 15. Germline loops: CDR1 MNHEY, CDR2 SMNVEV (reference sequence). The CDR3 length is 16 residues. This chain's CDR3 is CASTRTGSHLGNTIYF. The DNA of the CDR3 is TGTGCCAGCACGAGGACAGGGTCTCATTTGGGGAACACCATATATTTT.